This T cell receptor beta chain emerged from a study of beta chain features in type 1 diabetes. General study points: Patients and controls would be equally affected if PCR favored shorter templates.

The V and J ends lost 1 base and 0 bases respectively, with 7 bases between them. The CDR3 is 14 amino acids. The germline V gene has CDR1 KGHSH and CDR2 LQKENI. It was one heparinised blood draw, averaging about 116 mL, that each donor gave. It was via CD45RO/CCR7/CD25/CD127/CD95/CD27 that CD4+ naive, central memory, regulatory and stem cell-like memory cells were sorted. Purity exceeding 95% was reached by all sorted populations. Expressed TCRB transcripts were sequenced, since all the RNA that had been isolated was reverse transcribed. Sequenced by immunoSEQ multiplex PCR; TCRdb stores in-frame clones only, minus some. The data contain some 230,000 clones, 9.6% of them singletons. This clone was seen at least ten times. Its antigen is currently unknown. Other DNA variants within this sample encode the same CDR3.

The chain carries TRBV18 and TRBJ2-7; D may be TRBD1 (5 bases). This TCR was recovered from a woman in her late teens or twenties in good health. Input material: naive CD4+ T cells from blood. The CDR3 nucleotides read TGTGCCAGCTCACCACTTGACAGCTCCTACGAGCAGTACTTC. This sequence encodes CASSPLDSSYEQYF.